This T cell receptor (beta chain) appears in the sequencing data of a study of persistence of HIV-infected CD4 T cells. Study overall: Donors had been on suppressive ART for a median of around eight years. Study-wide results and caveats: Bulk TCR data could not be restricted to HIV-1-infected CMV-responding cells.

Cells were stimulated with overlapping HIV-1 Gag 15-mer peptides. Sorting selected CD4+ T cells upregulating both CD40 ligand and CD69. Donors had undetectable plasma HIV-1 RNA, under 50 copies/mL, for 4+ years. As for this clone: Its specificity is not known.

The CDR3 has 14 residues. The V end was cut by 3 bases, the J end by 2 bases, with 9 bases between. Germline CDR1 and CDR2: SEHNR and FQNEAQ (reference sequence). Sequencing used immunoSEQ version 4 in survey mode. Produced via immunoSEQ multiplex PCR; TCRdb's table is partial and in-frame only. The table lists approximately 25,000 clones, roughly 70% of them singletons. Sequencing was performed on CD4+ T cells sorted from PBMCs after approximately 18-hour stimulation, taken from a patient who received antiretroviral therapy. The receptor was isolated from an adult man with HIV who was CMV-seropositive. The chain links TRBV7-9 to TRBJ2-3; tentatively, D is TRBD1 or TRBD2 (5 bases each). The CDR3 is CASSFRDVTDTQYF. CDR3 nucleotides: TGTGCCAGCAGCTTTCGGGACGTCACAGATACGCAGTATTTT.